A selection of T cell receptor beta chains follows, all from one sample in a study of blood T cell repertoires in COVID-19. This table comes from immunoSEQ multiplex PCR, and its TCRdb copy is limited to in-frame clones, with some not included. The sample records around 440,000 clones, roughly 88% being singletons. The specimen sequenced was peripheral blood. The receptor source for this set is a woman in her forties or fifties with COVID-19, enrolled during active disease. The CDR3 runs from the conserved cysteine through the conserved F or W. D genes are given only for firm matches. Where a row states a size, it is once, few, many or the class of an expanded clone; other rows omit it.

cdr3_length	v_call	j_call	d_call	clone_size	cdr3_nt	cdr3_aa
17	TRBV4-1	TRBJ1-1	-	-	TGCGCCAGCAGCCAAGGCCAACGCCAGGCCCCGGGAACTGAAGCTTTCTTT	CASSQGQRQAPGTEAFF
13	TRBV5-4	TRBJ2-7	-	-	TGTGCCAGCAGCACCGGGACTCCCTACGAGCAGTACTTC	CASSTGTPYEQYF
13	TRBV12-3/TRBV12-4	TRBJ1-2	-	-	TGTGCCAGCAGCCCGACAGTTAACTATGGCTACACCTTC	CASSPTVNYGYTF
17	TRBV19	TRBJ2-1	TRBD2	-	TGTGCCAGTGAGACCCGCCTGATGCGGGGGGCCACTAATGAGCAGTTCTTC	CASETRLMRGATNEQFF
14	TRBV10-3	TRBJ2-2	TRBD2	-	TGTGCCACCCGACTAGCCGCGAACACCGGGGAGCTGTTTTTT	CATRLAANTGELFF
18	TRBV21-1	TRBJ1-3	-	-	TGTGCCAGCAGCAAGTGTCCCGACGTTGTGCAGGAAGGAAACACCATATATTTT	CASSKCPDVVQEGNTIYF
15	TRBV6-1	TRBJ2-3	TRBD2	-	TGTGCCAGCAGTGATCAAAGCGGGGGAGCAGATACGCAGTATTTT	CASSDQSGGADTQYF
15	TRBV19	TRBJ2-1	TRBD2	-	TGTGCCAGTTCTCGGACTAGCGGGGGAATCGGTGAGCAGTTCTTC	CASSRTSGGIGEQFF
13	TRBV2	TRBJ1-2	TRBD1	-	TGTGCCAGCAGTGGGGACAGCAACTATGGCTACACCTTC	CASSGDSNYGYTF
11	TRBV6-5	TRBJ1-1	-	few	TGTGCCAGCAGTCGCGACACTGAAGCTTTCTTT	CASSRDTEAFF
13	TRBV2	TRBJ1-1	TRBD1	-	TGTGCCAGGGGGACAGGGGGCTTCACTGAAGCTTTCTTT	CARGTGGFTEAFF
16	TRBV11-2	TRBJ1-2	TRBD1	-	TGTGCCAGCACCGGGATGACAGGGGACAAGGCCTGGGGCTACACCTTC	CASTGMTGDKAWGYTF
14	TRBV28	TRBJ1-6	-	-	TGTGCCAGCAGTTTGAGGGTGAACAATTCACCCCTCCACTTT	CASSLRVNNSPLHF
13	TRBV28	TRBJ2-7	TRBD1	-	TGTGCCAGCAGTCCCGTGACAGGGTACGAGCAGTACTTC	CASSPVTGYEQYF
14	TRBV29-1	TRBJ1-1	TRBD1	once	TGCAGCGCTGGACAGGGGGCGGGGAACACTGAAGCTTTCTTT	CSAGQGAGNTEAFF
16	TRBV4-1	TRBJ2-3	TRBD1	-	TGCGCCAGCAGCCAAGTCGAGGACAGGGGCACAGATACGCAGTATTTT	CASSQVEDRGTDTQYF
15	TRBV5-1	TRBJ1-3	-	-	TGCGCCAGCAGCTCATTTGGGGGGTCTGGAAACACCATATATTTT	CASSSFGGSGNTIYF
16	TRBV5-1	TRBJ2-3	-	-	TGCGCCAGCAGCCTCCTTGGAGGACCAAGCACAGATACGCAGTATTTT	CASSLLGGPSTDTQYF
14	TRBV11-1	TRBJ2-7	-	-	TGTGCCAGTAACTACCGGGACAAAAACTACGAGCAGTACTTC	CASNYRDKNYEQYF
18	TRBV24-1	TRBJ1-5	-	-	TGTGCCACCAGTGACCGGACACAAAGGAAAGGGCAGGATCAGCCCCAGCATTTT	CATSDRTQRKGQDQPQHF
15	TRBV29-1	TRBJ2-3	TRBD2	-	TGCAGCGCCAAACCTCTAGCGGGGGTCACAGATACGCAGTATTTT	CSAKPLAGVTDTQYF
15	TRBV6-2/TRBV6-3	TRBJ2-7	-	-	TGTGCCAGCAGCCGTTCGACAGGTACCGGCTACGAGCAGTACTTC	CASSRSTGTGYEQYF